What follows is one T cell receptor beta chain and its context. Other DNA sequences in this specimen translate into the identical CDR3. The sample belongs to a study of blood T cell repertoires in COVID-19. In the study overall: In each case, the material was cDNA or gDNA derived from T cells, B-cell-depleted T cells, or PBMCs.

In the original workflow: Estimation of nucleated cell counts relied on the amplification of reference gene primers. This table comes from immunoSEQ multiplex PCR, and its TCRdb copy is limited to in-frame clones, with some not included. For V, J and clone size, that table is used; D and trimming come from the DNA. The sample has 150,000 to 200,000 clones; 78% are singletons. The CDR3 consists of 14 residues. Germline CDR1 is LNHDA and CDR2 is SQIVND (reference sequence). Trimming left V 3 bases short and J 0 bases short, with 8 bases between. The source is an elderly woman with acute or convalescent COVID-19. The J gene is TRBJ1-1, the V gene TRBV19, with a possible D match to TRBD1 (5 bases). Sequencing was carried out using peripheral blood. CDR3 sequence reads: CASSIGRVNTEAFF. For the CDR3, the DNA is TGTGCCAGTAGTATTGGCAGGGTGAACACTGAAGCTTTCTTT.